Listed below are T cell receptor beta chains from one sample, sequenced in a study of blood T cell dynamics during melanoma immunotherapy. Sequencing was performed with immunoSEQ multiplex PCR; in TCRdb, only in-frame clones are kept and a portion is missing. The profile shows some 16,000 clones, under 90% of them singletons. This specimen was blood, taken from a patient treated with checkpoint blockade. These receptors were collected from a human donor with melanoma. Both conserved end residues are part of each CDR3. Each record gives: V gene, J gene, clone size, D gene, CDR3 DNA, CDR3 protein. The D gene is left open where the match is weak. Not all rows give a size; the values are once, few, many and, for expanded clones, a class.

TRBV15	TRBJ1-1	NA	NA	TGTGCCACCAGCAGGGACCGGGGGGGCTGGACTGAAGCTTTCTTT	CATSRDRGGWTEAFF
TRBV28	TRBJ2-7	NA	NA	TGTGCCAGCGCAAGCTCCTACGAGCAGTGCTTC	CASASSYEQCF
TRBV9	TRBJ1-4	few	TRBD1	TGTGCCAGCAGTGGGACGACAGGGAGGGGTGAAAAACTGTTTTTT	CASSGTTGRGEKLFF
TRBV9	TRBJ1-6	NA	NA	TGTGCCAGCAGCGTAGGACGGGGGCCTATGCCCCTCCACTTT	CASSVGRGPMPLHF
TRBV6-1	TRBJ1-1	once	NA	TGTGCCAGCAGTGAGGGCGGACTGAACACTGAAGCTTTCTTT	CASSEGGLNTEAFF
TRBV28	TRBJ1-1	NA	TRBD1	TGTGCCAGCACCTGGACAGGGAACACTGAAGCTTTCTTT	CASTWTGNTEAFF
TRBV7-8	TRBJ2-3	NA	NA	TGTGCCAGCACCCGGGTTACTAGCACAGATACGCAGTATTTT	CASTRVTSTDTQYF
TRBV7-9	TRBJ1-1	NA	TRBD1	TGTGCCAGCAGCTACACAGGGGACACTGAAGCTTTCTTT	CASSYTGDTEAFF
TRBV13	TRBJ1-4	NA	TRBD1	TGTGCCAGCAGCTACAGGGGAATAAATGAAAAACTGTTTTTT	CASSYRGINEKLFF
TRBV6-1	TRBJ1-4	NA	NA	TGTGCCAGCAGTGCTGGAAATGGAGCTAATGAAAAACTGTTTTTT	CASSAGNGANEKLFF
TRBV10-2	TRBJ2-3	NA	TRBD2	TGCGCCAGCAGTCCTTTGACTAGCGGCACAGATACGCAGTATTTT	CASSPLTSGTDTQYF
TRBV6-5	TRBJ1-1	NA	NA	TGTGCCAGCAGTTACGGCGGCCAGAACACTGAAGCTTTCTTT	CASSYGGQNTEAFF
TRBV28	TRBJ1-3	NA	NA	TGTGCCAGCAGTGACGCCAGCTCTGGAAACACCATATATTTT	CASSDASSGNTIYF
TRBV5-1	TRBJ1-5	NA	NA	TGCGCCAGCAGCTTGGAGGGGAGTCAGCCCCAGCATTTT	CASSLEGSQPQHF
TRBV6-1	TRBJ1-2	NA	NA	TGTGCCAGCGGCACACGGACTGGAGGCTATGGCTACACCTTC	CASGTRTGGYGYTF
TRBV5-1	TRBJ2-7	NA	NA	TGCGCCAGCAGCTTGGACTCAGGGGAAAGGCGCGAGCAGTACTTC	CASSLDSGERREQYF
TRBV19	TRBJ2-5	NA	NA	TGTGCCAGTAGTCCATTGGGAGGGGGACAGACCCAGTACTTC	CASSPLGGGQTQYF
TRBV10-3	TRBJ2-5	NA	TRBD1	TGTGCCATCAGTGAGTCGGGACAGGCGAAAGAGACCCAGTACTTC	CAISESGQAKETQYF
TRBV11-3	TRBJ1-6	NA	NA	TGTGCCAGCAGCTTAGATTCGGACGGTAATTCACCCCTCCACTTT	CASSLDSDGNSPLHF
TRBV30	TRBJ1-5	NA	NA	TGTGCCTGGAGTCTTCAGGGAGATCAGCCCCAGCATTTT	CAWSLQGDQPQHF
TRBV5-8	TRBJ2-5	once	NA	TGTGCCAGCAGCTCAGACAGGCCGCCGGAAGAGACCCAGTACTTC	CASSSDRPPEETQYF
TRBV7-9	TRBJ1-2	few	NA	TGTGCCAGCAAAGGGGAGGCAGCCAACTATGGCTACACCTTC	CASKGEAANYGYTF
TRBV28	TRBJ2-2	once	NA	TGTGCCAGCAGTTCCAGAACCGGGGAGCTGTTTTTT	CASSSRTGELFF
TRBV28	TRBJ1-5	few	NA	TGTGCCAGCGACAGCAGGGGCTACCAGCCCCAGCATTTT	CASDSRGYQPQHF
TRBV7-8	TRBJ1-5	NA	NA	TGTGCCAGCAGCTTATTTGCAGGCCTCGCGAATCAGCCCCAGCATTTT	CASSLFAGLANQPQHF
TRBV27	TRBJ2-6	NA	TRBD1	TGTGCCAGCAGTACTCAGGGGGCTGGGGCCAACGTCCTGACTTTC	CASSTQGAGANVLTF
TRBV6-1	TRBJ1-6	NA	NA	TGTGCCAGCGAACCTCAAACTCGGTCTTCACCCCTCCACTTT	CASEPQTRSSPLHF
TRBV9	TRBJ1-1	NA	NA	TGTGCCAGCAGCGAAACAGGACCTTCTACTGAAGCTTTCTTT	CASSETGPSTEAFF
TRBV18	TRBJ1-2	NA	TRBD1	TGTGCCAGCTCACCCAACCGGGACAGGGGGTATGGCTACACCTTC	CASSPNRDRGYGYTF
TRBV7-6	TRBJ2-7	once	NA	TGTGCCAGCAGCTCCCTAGTGGCTGGGCACCGCTACGAGCAGTACTTC	CASSSLVAGHRYEQYF
TRBV4-1	TRBJ2-5	NA	TRBD1	TGCGCCAGCAGCCAGCCATCCGGGACAGGGGGCAACCAAGAGACCCAGTACTTC	CASSQPSGTGGNQETQYF
TRBV7-3	TRBJ2-7	NA	TRBD1	TGTGCCAGCAGCACGAGACAGGGCGAGCAGTACTTC	CASSTRQGEQYF
TRBV30	TRBJ1-6	NA	TRBD1	TGTGCCTGGAGTGCCGGACAGGCGAATTCACCCCTCCACTTT	CAWSAGQANSPLHF
TRBV5-1	TRBJ2-5	NA	NA	TGCGCCAGCAGCAAGGACCGCCTGGGAGAGACCCAGTACTTC	CASSKDRLGETQYF
TRBV28	TRBJ2-7	NA	NA	TGTGCCAGCAGTTTATTTTGGACGGGACGTTCGGCCTACGAGCAGTACTTC	CASSLFWTGRSAYEQYF
TRBV11-2	TRBJ2-5	NA	NA	TGTGCCAGCAGCTTTAGACGAGAGACCCAGTACTTC	CASSFRRETQYF
TRBV18	TRBJ2-5	NA	NA	TGTGCCAGCTCAAACCCCCGAGAGACCCAGTACTTC	CASSNPRETQYF
TRBV2	TRBJ1-6	NA	NA	TGTGCCAGCAGTGCGCAGGGTTATAATTCACCCCTCCACTTT	CASSAQGYNSPLHF
TRBV11-1	TRBJ2-2	NA	NA	TGTGCCAGCAGCCCGCGGAGGAACACCGGGGAGCTGTTTTTT	CASSPRRNTGELFF
TRBV29-1	TRBJ1-3	NA	TRBD1	TGCAGCGTTGGGGCAGGGGGCTCTGGAAACACCATATATTTT	CSVGAGGSGNTIYF
TRBV14	TRBJ2-7	once	TRBD1	TGTGCCAGCAGCCCGTTTCAGGGGGACTACGAGCAGTACTTC	CASSPFQGDYEQYF
TRBV2	TRBJ1-2	NA	NA	TGTGCCAGCACACTGGGGTTCTATGGCTACACCTTC	CASTLGFYGYTF
TRBV5-4	TRBJ2-3	NA	TRBD1	TGTGCCAGCAGCTTGGTACAGGGGGCGGGTTCGGGCACAGATACGCAGTATTTT	CASSLVQGAGSGTDTQYF
TRBV30	TRBJ2-1	NA	NA	TGTGCCTGCTCAGGGGGGAGCTCCTACAATGAGCAGTTCTTC	CACSGGSSYNEQFF
TRBV9	TRBJ2-5	NA	TRBD1	TGTGCCAGCAGCCGAGGACAGGGTATTGTGGAGACCCAGTACTTC	CASSRGQGIVETQYF
TRBV16	TRBJ1-3	few	NA	TGTGCCAGCAGCCTCCCCGGGACAAGTGGAAACACCATATATTTT	CASSLPGTSGNTIYF